This paragraph reports one T cell receptor beta chain. This sample stems from a study of blood T cell repertoires in COVID-19. Libraries were prepared by immunoSEQ multiplex PCR; TCRdb keeps only in-frame clonotypes and omits some of them. The sample shows around 150,000 clones, roughly four fifths of them seen only once. This TCR was sampled from a woman aged 45 to 65 with acute COVID-19. Sequenced input: PBMCs or T cells enriched from blood (not recorded which).

The CDR3 loop reads CASSIPLVTGGYTEAFF. The CDR3 DNA sequence: TGTGCCAGCAGCATTCCCTTAGTAACAGGGGGCTACACTGAAGCTTTCTTT. The chain carries TRBV5-4 and TRBJ1-1; 9 bases are a match to TRBD1. Germline assignment: CDR1 SGHNT and CDR2 YYREEE (reference sequence). The ends lost 4 bases at V and 3 bases at J; junction bases unmatched: 13. The CDR3 has 17 residues.